Presented here are 32 T cell receptor beta chains from one specimen sequenced in a study of blood T cell repertoires in COVID-19. Libraries were prepared by immunoSEQ multiplex PCR; TCRdb keeps only in-frame clonotypes and omits some of them. Altogether 160,000 or so clones are present, around 80% being singletons, with the ten largest covering roughly 9%. The sample was peripheral blood. Receptors originate from a woman between 70 and 85 years old with acute or convalescent COVID-19.

The chain joins TRBV5-1 to TRBJ2-1; possibly TRBD2 for D (5 bases). The V gene's germline CDR1 is SGHRS and CDR2 YFSETQ. This CDR3 has 14 residues. V lost 6 bases, J lost 0 bases, and 10 bases lay in between. The CDR3 region is CASTGGPSYNEQFF. CDR3 in DNA: TGCGCCAGCACGGGCGGGCCCTCCTACAATGAGCAGTTCTTC.

The rearrangement uses TRBV3-1 (or the pseudogene TRBV3-2) and TRBJ2-2; 11 nucleotides agree with TRBD2. The CDR3 runs to 18 residues. The V gene's germline CDR1 is LGHDT and CDR2 YNNKEL (reference sequence). V shed 0 bases, J shed 6 bases, and the junction held 9 bases outside the gene matches. CDR3 region: CASSQEIAGGFRSGELFF. Here the CDR3 DNA reads TGTGCCAGCAGCCAAGAGATAGCGGGAGGGTTTCGTTCCGGGGAGCTGTTTTTT.

The chain joins TRBV6-5 to TRBJ2-1, with TRBD2 matching 8 bases. Germline lookup yields CDR1 MNHEY and CDR2 SVGAGI. V lost 6 bases to trimming and J lost 4 bases; unmatched junction nucleotides: 5. The CDR3 covers 14 residues. The CDR3 is CASRILAGYNEQFF. In DNA, the CDR3 is TGTGCCAGCAGAATATTAGCGGGGTACAATGAGCAGTTCTTC.

The V call is TRBV11-2, the J call TRBJ1-2, with 7 bases lining up with TRBD1. Germline V gene sequence: CDR1 SGHAT, CDR2 FQNNGV. V trimming: 3 bases; J trimming: 7 bases; junction bases outside the gene matches: 11. This CDR3 is built from 15 residues. CDR3 sequence: CASSFDRADGGGYTF. DNA for the CDR3: TGTGCCAGCAGCTTTGACAGGGCGGACGGGGGTGGCTACACCTTC.

This chain joins TRBV11-3 and TRBJ1-2, with 8 bases aligning to TRBD1. CDR3 length: 15 amino acids. Unmatched junction bases numbered 8, after V lost 3 bases and J lost 5 bases. The V gene's germline CDR1 is SGHNT and CDR2 YENEEA. The CDR3 region has the DNA TGTGCCAGCAGCTTTCAGGGGGCCGGGAATTATGGCTACACCTTC. Its translation: CASSFQGAGNYGYTF.

This rearrangement joins TRBV3-1 (or the pseudogene TRBV3-2) to TRBJ1-5; D is unclear. Germline assignment: CDR1 LGHDT and CDR2 YNNKEL (reference sequence). CDR3 size: 13 residues. Trimming left V 1 base short and J 7 bases short, with 8 bases between. CDR3 nucleotide sequence: TGTGCCAGCAGCCAAGGGGCTACCCAGCCCCAGCATTTT. Amino acid sequence: CASSQGATQPQHF.

The chain recombines TRBV30 with TRBJ1-6; D gene unclear. The V and J ends lost 2 bases and 0 bases respectively, with 17 bases between them. Germline loops: CDR1 GTSNPN, CDR2 SVGIG (reference sequence). CDR3 length: 18 residues. The CDR3 nucleotides are TGTGCCTGGAGTAACGGCGGGAGTCCATTCTCCTATAATTCACCCCTCCACTTT. It codes for CAWSNGGSPFSYNSPLHF.

CDR3: CASSPPARNYGYTF. Written as DNA, the CDR3 is TGTGCCAGCTCACCACCGGCCAGAAACTATGGCTACACCTTC. J is TRBJ1-2 and V is TRBV18; D unresolved. Trimming shortened V by 0 bases and J by 2 bases, and 7 bases separated the two germline ends. The CDR3 sequence is 14 residues long. Per the germline V gene, CDR1 is KGHSH and CDR2 is LQKENI.

The chain carries TRBV24-1 and TRBJ2-1; 8 positions match TRBD1. CDR3 length: 14 amino acids. Germline assignment: CDR1 KGHDR and CDR2 SFDVKD. V lost 9 bases, J lost 10 bases, and 13 bases stayed unmatched. CDR3 DNA sequence: TGTGCCACCCTCTCAGGGCAGGGGGCAGGGGAGCAGTTCTTC. The encoded protein is CATLSGQGAGEQFF.

This chain joins TRBV2 and TRBJ1-2; 7 bases fit TRBD1. Germline lookup yields CDR1 SNHLY and CDR2 FYNNEI. Trimming cost V 6 bases and J 9 bases; bases outside gene matches: 10. There are 13 residues in the CDR3. For the CDR3, the DNA is TGTGCCAGCAGCGGAACTAGGGACAGTAGCTACACCTTC. This sequence encodes CASSGTRDSSYTF.

The rearrangement links TRBV7-3 to TRBJ1-1; TRBD1 agrees at 8 bases. Germline-derived CDR1 and CDR2 are SGHTA and FQGTGA. This CDR3 spans 13 amino acids. V shed 8 bases, J shed 8 bases, and the junction held 10 bases outside the gene matches. The CDR3 protein is CASGRRTGTEAFF. The CDR3, as DNA: TGTGCCAGCGGCCGTAGGACAGGGACCGAAGCTTTCTTT.

The V call is TRBV6-1, the J call TRBJ2-3; D gene ambiguous. The CDR3 has 13 residues. Germline assignment: CDR1 MNHNS and CDR2 SASEGT. Between the trimmed V and J ends, which lost 0 bases and 8 bases, there was a span of 9 bases. In DNA, the CDR3 is TGTGCCAGCAGTGAAGCAGCTCTAGGTACGCAGTATTTT. The encoded protein is CASSEAALGTQYF.

V usage is TRBV10-3 and J usage is TRBJ2-1; possible D gene TRBD2, 5 bases. With 4 bases removed from V and 4 bases from J, the gap between germline ends came to 11 bases. CDR3 length: 14 residues. From germline, CDR1 is ENHRY and CDR2 SYGVKD. The CDR3 coding sequence is TGTGCCATCAGTGGTGGGGTAGCGTACAATGAGCAGTTCTTC. Translated, it gives CAISGGVAYNEQFF.

J is TRBJ2-3 and V is TRBV19; TRBD2 matches at 11 bases. With 6 bases clipped from V and 5 bases from J, the junction kept 10 bases outside the gene matches. The CDR3 is 16 amino acids. CDR1 is LNHDA, CDR2 SQIVND, per germline (reference sequence). CDR3 residues: CASSSLAGGPGDTQYF. CDR3 nucleotides: TGTGCCAGTAGCTCGTTAGCGGGAGGGCCCGGAGATACGCAGTATTTT.

This chain joins TRBV7-8 and TRBJ2-1; possible D gene TRBD1, 5 bases. The germline V and J ends were trimmed by 2 bases and 7 bases, with 18 bases remaining between them. Germline CDR1 SGHVS, CDR2 FQNEAQ. The CDR3 sequence is 16 residues long. CDR3 DNA: TGTGCCAGCAGCTTAAAGGGGTATAGGGGAACTAATGAGCAGTTCTTC. Translating it yields CASSLKGYRGTNEQFF.

The chain has TRBV11-2 and TRBJ2-7, with D possibly TRBD2 on 6 matching bases. This CDR3 region has 16 residues. Germline V gives CDR1 SGHAT, CDR2 FQNNGV. The V gene lost 5 bases and the J gene lost 4 bases, with 21 bases spanning the gap. The CDR3 coding sequence is TGTGCCAGCAGCCAAGGTCGTGGGCTAGCGAGTTACGAGCAGTACTTC. This gives the protein CASSQGRGLASYEQYF.

This clone has a handful of counts. The chain carries TRBV4-3 and TRBJ1-2; the match to TRBD1 covers 8 bases. Germline V gene data show CDR1 as LGHNA and CDR2 as YSLEER. There are 15 residues in the CDR3. V gave up 5 bases and J gave up 4 bases; unmatched junction bases: 9. The CDR3 DNA is TGCGCCAGCAGCAGAGGGACAGGAGGTTTCTATGGCTACACCTTC. Residues: CASSRGTGGFYGYTF.

This chain links TRBV7-3 with TRBJ2-3; a possible D gene is TRBD2 (6 bases). CDR3 length: 17 residues. V lost 5 bases, J lost 1 base, and 19 bases lay in between. The germline gives CDR1 SGHTA, CDR2 FQGTGA. CDR3 amino acids: CASSPPTSYRGTDTQYF. The CDR3 DNA reads TGTGCCAGCAGCCCCCCTACTAGCTACCGGGGCACAGATACGCAGTATTTT.

The V and J genes are TRBV19 and TRBJ1-1; the D is unclear. V lost 8 bases, J lost 0 bases, and 13 bases lay in between. This CDR3 spans 14 amino acids. Germline CDR1 reads LNHDA; CDR2 reads SQIVND (reference sequence). CDR3 in amino acids: CASARVVMNTEAFF. CDR3 DNA sequence: TGTGCCAGTGCTAGAGTGGTGATGAACACTGAAGCTTTCTTT.

The chain is built from TRBV19 and TRBJ2-2, with 7 bases that match TRBD1. V was clipped by 6 bases and J by 6 bases; unmatched bases: 7. The CDR3 is 14 amino acids. The germline V gene has CDR1 LNHDA and CDR2 SQIVND (reference sequence). The DNA of the CDR3 is TGTGCCAGTAGGGACAGGACCTTCTCCGGGGAGCTGTTTTTT. Translated, it gives CASRDRTFSGELFF.

This clone was seen only a few times. The chain is built from TRBV4-1 and TRBJ2-7; TRBD2 matches at 9 bases. Germline V lookup: CDR1 MGHRA, CDR2 YSYEKL. Trimming at V came to 4 bases and at J to 0 bases, leaving 7 bases not matched to a gene. The CDR3 length is 16 residues. In DNA form, the CDR3 reads TGCGCCAGCAGCCCCTCTAGCGGGGACGGCTCCTACGAGCAGTACTTC. This sequence encodes CASSPSSGDGSYEQYF.

The J gene is TRBJ1-2, the V gene TRBV2; D unresolved. Trimming cost V 6 bases and J 8 bases, with 10 bases left between them. This CDR3 contains 11 residues. The germline V gene has CDR1 SNHLY and CDR2 FYNNEI. The CDR3 DNA follows: TGTGCCAGCAGCAGGTTAGGAGGCTACACCTTC. Protein product: CASSRLGGYTF.

The J gene is TRBJ1-1, the V gene TRBV6-1; TRBD1 aligns across 7 bases. The germline gives CDR1 MNHNS, CDR2 SASEGT. V lost 2 bases, J lost 6 bases, and 12 bases stayed unmatched. CDR3 length equals 16 residues. The CDR3 region has the DNA TGTGCCAGCAGTGAACAACCTACAGGGGCCGGGGCTGAAGCTTTCTTT. This gives the protein CASSEQPTGAGAEAFF.

The chain combines TRBV19 with TRBJ1-1, with 8 bases matching TRBD1. The germline CDR1 and CDR2 sequences are LNHDA and SQIVND (reference sequence). Trimming cost V 3 bases and J 8 bases; bases outside gene matches: 2. The CDR3 is made up of 12 amino acids. The CDR3 is CASSIGQGEAFF. The CDR3 DNA follows: TGTGCCAGTAGTATTGGACAGGGCGAAGCTTTCTTT.

This clone appeared a single time. The rearrangement links TRBV7-2 to TRBJ1-6; D gene ambiguous. Germline V gives CDR1 SGHTA, CDR2 FQGNSA. CDR3 length: 17 residues. Trimming stripped 1 base from V and 0 bases from J, with 10 bases between. In DNA form, the CDR3 reads TGTGCCAGCAGCTTAGGTAGGTGGAGCTCCTATAATTCACCCCTCCACTTT. As protein: CASSLGRWSSYNSPLHF.

The V and J genes are TRBV24-1 and TRBJ2-2, with TRBD1 matching 7 bases. CDR3 length: 17 residues. J lost 2 bases, V lost 1 base, and 6 bases had no gene match. Germline V gene lookup returns CDR1 KGHDR and CDR2 SFDVKD. CDR3 in DNA: TGTGCCACCAGTGATTTAGGGGGCGATCACAACACCGGGGAGCTGTTTTTT. The encoded protein is CATSDLGGDHNTGELFF.

The chain combines TRBV28 with TRBJ1-1, with a tentative D call TRBD1 (5 bases). The germline gives CDR1 MDHEN, CDR2 SYDVKM. The ends were cut back, 6 bases at V and 3 bases at J, with 17 bases in the middle. CDR3 length: 15 amino acids. The CDR3 reads CASSPSGVVDTEAFF. CDR3 sequence (DNA): TGTGCCAGCAGCCCTTCGGGGGTAGTGGACACTGAAGCTTTCTTT.

The chain carries TRBV6-2 or TRBV6-3 and TRBJ1-1, with a weak D call TRBD1 (6 bases). Germline CDR1 reads MNHEY; CDR2 reads SVGEGT. Between the trimmed V and J ends, which lost 5 bases and 1 base, there was a span of 14 bases. The CDR3 length is 15 residues. For the CDR3, the DNA is TGTGCCAGCAGTCCCCCCACAGGGAGGAACACTGAAGCTTTCTTT. This gives the protein CASSPPTGRNTEAFF.

This clone came up once. In DNA form, the CDR3 reads TGTGCCAGCAGGTCGACATGGGGAGGGCCCCAGCATTTT. As protein: CASRSTWGGPQHF. This chain uses TRBV12-3 or TRBV12-4 with TRBJ1-5; D gene uncertain. V lost 6 bases and J lost 9, with 15 bases in between. The CDR3 loop spans 13 amino acids.

The chain recombines TRBV6-4 with TRBJ2-2; 7 bases are a match to TRBD2. This CDR3 contains 17 residues. Germline V gene sequence: CDR1 MRHNA, CDR2 SNTAGT. With V trimmed by 6 bases and J by 6 bases, 16 bases remained unmatched. The DNA of the CDR3 is TGTGCCAGCAGCCGGACCCAATTGTATGGGGGGGCCGGGGAGCTGTTTTTT. This codes for CASSRTQLYGGAGELFF.

The V gene is TRBV10-1, the J gene TRBJ1-3, with D unresolved. There are 15 residues in the CDR3. The germline V and J ends were trimmed by 3 bases and 7 bases, with 16 bases remaining between them. Looked up from germline, CDR1 is WNHNN and CDR2 is SYGVQD (reference sequence). CDR3 protein: CASSEAWLRRNTIYF. CDR3 DNA sequence: TGCGCCAGCAGTGAAGCCTGGCTCCGGAGGAACACCATATATTTT.

V and J are TRBV7-2 and TRBJ2-3; 9 bases map to TRBD2. The germline V gene has CDR1 SGHTA and CDR2 FQGNSA. The CDR3 consists of 14 residues. V lost 1 base to trimming and J lost 4 bases; unmatched junction nucleotides: 0. The CDR3 protein is CASSLERGADTQYF. CDR3 coding DNA: TGTGCCAGCAGCTTAGAGCGGGGGGCAGATACGCAGTATTTT.